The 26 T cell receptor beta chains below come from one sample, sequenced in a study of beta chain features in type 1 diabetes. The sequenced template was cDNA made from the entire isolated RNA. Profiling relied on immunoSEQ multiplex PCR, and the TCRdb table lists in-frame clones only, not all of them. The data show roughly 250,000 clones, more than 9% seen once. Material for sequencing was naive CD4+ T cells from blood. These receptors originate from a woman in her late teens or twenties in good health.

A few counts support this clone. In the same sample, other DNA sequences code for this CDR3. The CDR3 DNA reads as TGTGCCAGCAGCTTAGAACTAGCAGGCTACAATGAGCAGTTCTTC. Amino acid sequence: CASSLELAGYNEQFF. The rearrangement links TRBV7-2 to TRBJ2-1; D may be TRBD2 (6 bases). Germline V CDR1 and CDR2: SGHTA, FQGNSA. The CDR3 spans 15 residues. V dropped 1 base and J dropped 3 bases, with 10 bases sitting between them.

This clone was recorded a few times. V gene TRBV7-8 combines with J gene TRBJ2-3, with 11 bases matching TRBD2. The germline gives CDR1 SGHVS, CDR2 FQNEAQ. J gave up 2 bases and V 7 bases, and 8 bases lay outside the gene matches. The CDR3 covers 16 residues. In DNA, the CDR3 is TGTGCCAGCACCCCGGGACTAGCGGCTTCCACAGATACGCAGTATTTT. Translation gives CASTPGLAASTDTQYF.

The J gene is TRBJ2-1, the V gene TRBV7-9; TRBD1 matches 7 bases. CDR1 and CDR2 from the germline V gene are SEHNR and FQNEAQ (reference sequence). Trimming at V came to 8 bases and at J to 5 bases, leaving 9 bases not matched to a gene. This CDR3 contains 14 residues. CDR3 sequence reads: CASRQETGNNEQFF. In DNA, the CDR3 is TGTGCCAGCCGACAGGAGACAGGGAACAATGAGCAGTTCTTC.

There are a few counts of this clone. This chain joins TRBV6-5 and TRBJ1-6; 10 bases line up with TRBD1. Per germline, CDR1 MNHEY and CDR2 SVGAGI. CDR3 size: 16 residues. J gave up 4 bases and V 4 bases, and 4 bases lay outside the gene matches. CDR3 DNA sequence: TGTGCCAGCAGTTTACGGGACAGGGGATATAATTCACCCCTCCACTTT. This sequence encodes CASSLRDRGYNSPLHF.

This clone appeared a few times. In nucleotides, the CDR3 is TGTGCCAGCACGAGGGCGTGGGCTGGCTACACCTTC. It is translated as CASTRAWAGYTF. This chain joins TRBV5-8 and TRBJ1-2, with D hard to call. This CDR3 comprises 12 residues. In germline, CDR1 is SGHTS, CDR2 YDEGEE. The V end was cut by 6 bases, the J end by 7 bases, with 13 bases between. The full variable domain, rest sourced from reference TRBV5-8 and TRBJ1-2, is EAGVTQSPTHLIKTRGQQATLRCSPISGHTSVYWYQQALGLGLQFLLWYDEGEERNRGNFPPRFSGRQFPNYSSELNVNALELEDSALYLCASTRAWAGYTFGSGTRLTVV.

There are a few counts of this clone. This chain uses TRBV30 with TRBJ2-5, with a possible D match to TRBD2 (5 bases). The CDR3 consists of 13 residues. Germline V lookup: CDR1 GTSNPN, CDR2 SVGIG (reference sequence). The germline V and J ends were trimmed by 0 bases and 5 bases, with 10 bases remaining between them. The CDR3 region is CAWSVRRGETQYF. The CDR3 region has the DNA TGTGCCTGGAGTGTACGGCGAGGGGAGACCCAGTACTTC.

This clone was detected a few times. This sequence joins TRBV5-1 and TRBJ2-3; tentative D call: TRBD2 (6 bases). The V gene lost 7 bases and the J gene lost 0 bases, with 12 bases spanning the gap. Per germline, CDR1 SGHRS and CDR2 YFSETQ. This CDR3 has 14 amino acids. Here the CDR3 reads CASGKRASTDTQYF. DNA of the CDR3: TGCGCCAGCGGGAAGCGGGCTAGCACAGATACGCAGTATTTT.

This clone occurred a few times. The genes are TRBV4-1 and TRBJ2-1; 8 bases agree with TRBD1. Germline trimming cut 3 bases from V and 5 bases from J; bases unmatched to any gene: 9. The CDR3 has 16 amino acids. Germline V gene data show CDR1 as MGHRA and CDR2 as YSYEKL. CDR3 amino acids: CASSQGPGQANNEQFF. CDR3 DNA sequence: TGCGCCAGCAGCCAGGGACCGGGACAGGCTAACAATGAGCAGTTCTTC.

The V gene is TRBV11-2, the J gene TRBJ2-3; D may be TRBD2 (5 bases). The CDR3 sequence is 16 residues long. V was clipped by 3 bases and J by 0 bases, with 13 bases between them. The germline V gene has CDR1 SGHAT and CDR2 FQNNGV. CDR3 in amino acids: CASSFEDSRSTDTQYF. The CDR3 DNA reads TGTGCCAGCAGCTTCGAGGACTCAAGGAGCACAGATACGCAGTATTTT.

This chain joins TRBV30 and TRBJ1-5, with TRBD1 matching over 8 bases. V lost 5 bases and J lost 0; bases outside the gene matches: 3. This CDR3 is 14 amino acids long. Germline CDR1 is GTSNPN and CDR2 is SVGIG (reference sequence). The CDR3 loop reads CAWGQGASNQPQHF. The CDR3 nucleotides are TGTGCCTGGGGTCAGGGGGCTAGCAATCAGCCCCAGCATTTT. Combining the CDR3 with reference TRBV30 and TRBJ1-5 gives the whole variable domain SQTIHQWPATLVQPVGSPLSLECTVEGTSNPNLYWYRQAAGRGLQLLFYSVGIGQISSEVPQNLSASRPQDRQFILSSKKLLLSDSGFYLCAWGQGASNQPQHFGDGTRLSIL.

This CDR3 reads CASSSYVPATNEKLFF. For the CDR3, the DNA is TGTGCCAGCTCCTCCTATGTACCCGCAACTAATGAAAAACTGTTTTTT. V is TRBV18 and J is TRBJ1-4; D gene ambiguous. The CDR3 spans 16 residues. The V end lost 6 bases, the J end lost 0 bases, and 14 bases lay between the germline ends. Germline lookup yields CDR1 KGHSH and CDR2 LQKENI.

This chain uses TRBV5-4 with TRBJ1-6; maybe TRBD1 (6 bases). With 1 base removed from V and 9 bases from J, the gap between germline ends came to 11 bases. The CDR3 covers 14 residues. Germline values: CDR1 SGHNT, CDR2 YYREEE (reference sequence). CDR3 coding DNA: TGTGCCAGCAGCTTGTGGGGGCAAGGTTCACCCCTCCACTTT. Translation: CASSLWGQGSPLHF.

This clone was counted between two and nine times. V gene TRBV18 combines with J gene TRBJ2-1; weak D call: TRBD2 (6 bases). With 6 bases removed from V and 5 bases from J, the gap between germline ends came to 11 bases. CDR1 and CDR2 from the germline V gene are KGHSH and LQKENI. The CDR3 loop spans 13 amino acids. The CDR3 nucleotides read TGTGCCAGCTCCCGGGGGAGGAACAATGAGCAGTTCTTC. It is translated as CASSRGRNNEQFF.

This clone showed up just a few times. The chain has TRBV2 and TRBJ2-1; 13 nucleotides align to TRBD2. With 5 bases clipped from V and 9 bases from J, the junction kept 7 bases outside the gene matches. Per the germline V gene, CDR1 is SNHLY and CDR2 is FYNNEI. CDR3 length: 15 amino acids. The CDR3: CASSTSGLAGVEQFF. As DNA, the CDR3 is TGTGCCAGCAGTACCTCAGGACTAGCGGGAGTTGAGCAGTTCTTC.

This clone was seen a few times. CDR3 residues: CASSLEGFNVGLFF. The CDR3 coding sequence is TGCGCCAGCAGCTTGGAGGGGTTTAATGTCGGACTGTTTTTT. The chain is built from TRBV5-1 and TRBJ1-4; possibly TRBD1 for D (5 bases). Per germline, CDR1 SGHRS and CDR2 YFSETQ. V was clipped by 0 bases and J by 13 bases, with 16 bases between them. The CDR3 extends over 14 amino acids.

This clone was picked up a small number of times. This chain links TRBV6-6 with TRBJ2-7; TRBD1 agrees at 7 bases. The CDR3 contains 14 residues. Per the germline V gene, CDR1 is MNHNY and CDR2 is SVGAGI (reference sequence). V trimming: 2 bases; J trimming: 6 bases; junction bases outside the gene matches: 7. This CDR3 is CASSYRGQVPEQYF. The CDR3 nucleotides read TGTGCCAGCAGTTACCGAGGACAGGTTCCCGAGCAGTACTTC.

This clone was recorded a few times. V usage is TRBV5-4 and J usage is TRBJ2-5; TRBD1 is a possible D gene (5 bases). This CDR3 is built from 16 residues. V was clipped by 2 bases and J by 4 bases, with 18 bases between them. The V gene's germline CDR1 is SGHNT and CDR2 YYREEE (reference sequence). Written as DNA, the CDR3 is TGTGCCAGCAGCTTCCCTAAGGGGCGGAGTGGAGAGACCCAGTACTTC. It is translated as CASSFPKGRSGETQYF. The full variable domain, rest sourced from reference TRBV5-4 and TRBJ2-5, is ETGVTQSPTHLIKTRGQQVTLRCSSQSGHNTVSWYQQALGQGPQFIFQYYREEENGRGNFPPRFSGLQFPNYSSELNVNALELDDSALYLCASSFPKGRSGETQYFGPGTRLLVL.

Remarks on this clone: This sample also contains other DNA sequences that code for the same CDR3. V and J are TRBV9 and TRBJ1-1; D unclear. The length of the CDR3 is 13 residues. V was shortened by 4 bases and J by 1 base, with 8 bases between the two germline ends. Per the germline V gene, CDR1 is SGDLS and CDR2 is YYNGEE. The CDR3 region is CASSPIGNTEAFF. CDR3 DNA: TGTGCCAGCAGCCCTATCGGGAACACTGAAGCTTTCTTT.

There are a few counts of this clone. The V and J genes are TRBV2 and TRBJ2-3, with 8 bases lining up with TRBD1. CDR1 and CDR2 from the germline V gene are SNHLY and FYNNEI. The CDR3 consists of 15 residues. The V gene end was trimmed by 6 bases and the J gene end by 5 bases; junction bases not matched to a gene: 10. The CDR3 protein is CASSGPGQAIDTQYF. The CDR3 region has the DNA TGTGCCAGCAGCGGACCGGGACAGGCTATAGATACGCAGTATTTT. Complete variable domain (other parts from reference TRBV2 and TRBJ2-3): EPEVTQTPSHQVTQMGQEVILRCVPISNHLYFYWYRQILGQKVEFLVSFYNNEISEKSEIFDDQFSVERPDGSNFTLKIRSTKLEDSAMYFCASSGPGQAIDTQYFGPGTRLTVL.

CDR3 DNA: TGTGCCAGCAGTGGGACTAGCGGAAACACCGGGGAGCTGTTTTTT. Residues: CASSGTSGNTGELFF. J is TRBJ2-2 and V is TRBV6-6; TRBD2 matches at 11 bases. Germline-derived CDR1 and CDR2 are MNHNY and SVGAGI (reference sequence). Trimming removed 5 bases from V and 2 bases from J; junction bases left unmatched: 1. This CDR3 has 15 amino acids.

CDR3 sequence reads: CASRGGQGAGEAFF. CDR3 DNA sequence: TGTGCCAGCAGGGGTGGACAGGGGGCGGGTGAAGCTTTCTTT. The rearrangement links TRBV25-1 to TRBJ1-1; TRBD1 aligns across 11 bases. The CDR3 is 14 amino acids. V was clipped by 6 bases and J by 7 bases; unmatched bases: 7. Germline assignment: CDR1 MGHDK and CDR2 SYGVNS.

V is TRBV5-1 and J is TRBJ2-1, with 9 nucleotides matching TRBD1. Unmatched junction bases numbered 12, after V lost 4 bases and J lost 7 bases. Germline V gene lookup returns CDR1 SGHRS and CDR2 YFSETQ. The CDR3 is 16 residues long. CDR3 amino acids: CASSEGTGWWSNEQFF. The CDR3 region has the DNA TGCGCCAGCAGCGAAGGGACAGGGTGGTGGTCGAATGAGCAGTTCTTC. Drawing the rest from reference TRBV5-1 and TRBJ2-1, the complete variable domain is KAGVTQTPRYLIKTRGQQVTLSCSPISGHRSVSWYQQTPGQGLQFLFEYFSETQRNKGNFPGRFSGRQFSNSRSEMNVSTLELGDSALYLCASSEGTGWWSNEQFFGPGTRLTVL.

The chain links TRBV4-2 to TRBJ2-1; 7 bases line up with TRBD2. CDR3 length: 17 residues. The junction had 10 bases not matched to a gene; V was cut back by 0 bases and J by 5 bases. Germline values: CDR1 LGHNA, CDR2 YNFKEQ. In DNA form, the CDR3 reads TGTGCCAGCAGCCAAGATCGACTAGCCTCACCACACAATGAGCAGTTCTTC. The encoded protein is CASSQDRLASPHNEQFF.

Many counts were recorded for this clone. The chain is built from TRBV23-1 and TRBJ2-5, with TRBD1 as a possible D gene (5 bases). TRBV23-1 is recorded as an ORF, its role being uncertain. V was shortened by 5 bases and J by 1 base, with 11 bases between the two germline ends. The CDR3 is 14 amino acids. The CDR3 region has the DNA TGCGCCAGCAGTTCAACGGACACCCAAGAGACCCAGTACTTC. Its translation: CASSSTDTQETQYF.

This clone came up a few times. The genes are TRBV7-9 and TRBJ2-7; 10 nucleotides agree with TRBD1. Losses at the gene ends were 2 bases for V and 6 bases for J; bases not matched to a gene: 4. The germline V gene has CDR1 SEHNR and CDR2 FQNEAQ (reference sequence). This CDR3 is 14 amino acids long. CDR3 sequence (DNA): TGTGCCAGCAGCTTAAGGACAGGGGGAGGCGAGCAGTACTTC. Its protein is CASSLRTGGGEQYF.

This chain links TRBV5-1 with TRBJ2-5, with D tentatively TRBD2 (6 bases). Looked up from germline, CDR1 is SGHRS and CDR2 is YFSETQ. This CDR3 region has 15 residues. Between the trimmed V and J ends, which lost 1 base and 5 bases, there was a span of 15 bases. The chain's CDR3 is CASSLRAGMSETQYF. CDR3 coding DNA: TGCGCCAGCAGCTTGAGGGCGGGGATGTCGGAGACCCAGTACTTC. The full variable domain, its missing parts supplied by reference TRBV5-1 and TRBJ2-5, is KAGVTQTPRYLIKTRGQQVTLSCSPISGHRSVSWYQQTPGQGLQFLFEYFSETQRNKGNFPGRFSGRQFSNSRSEMNVSTLELGDSALYLCASSLRAGMSETQYFGPGTRLLVL.